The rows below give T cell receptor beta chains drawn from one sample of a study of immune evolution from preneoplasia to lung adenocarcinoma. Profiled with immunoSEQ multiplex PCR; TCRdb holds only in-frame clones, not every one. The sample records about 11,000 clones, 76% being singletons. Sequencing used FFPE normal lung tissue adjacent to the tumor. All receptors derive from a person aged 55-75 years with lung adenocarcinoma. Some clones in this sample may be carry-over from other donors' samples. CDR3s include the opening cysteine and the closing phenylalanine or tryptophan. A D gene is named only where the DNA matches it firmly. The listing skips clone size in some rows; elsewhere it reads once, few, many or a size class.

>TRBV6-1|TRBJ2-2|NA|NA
CASSETFGGSGELFF
TGTGCCAGCAGTGAAACTTTTGGGGGCTCCGGGGAGCTGTTTTTT
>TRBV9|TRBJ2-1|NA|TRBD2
CASSVGGLAYNEQFF
TGTGCCAGCAGCGTAGGGGGACTAGCCTACAATGAGCAGTTCTTC
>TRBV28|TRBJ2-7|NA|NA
CASSPLSSSYEQYF
TGTGCCAGCAGTCCCCTGAGTTCGTCCTACGAGCAGTACTTC
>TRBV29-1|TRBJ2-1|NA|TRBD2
CSADGTSGNNEQFF
TGCAGCGCTGACGGGACTAGCGGGAACAATGAGCAGTTCTTC
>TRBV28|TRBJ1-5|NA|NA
CASRIGTYQPQHF
TGTGCCAGCAGGATCGGGACTTATCAGCCCCAGCATTTT
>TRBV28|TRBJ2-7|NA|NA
CASSSPEGPYEQYF
TGTGCCAGCAGTTCCCCGGAGGGCCCCTACGAGCAGTACTTC
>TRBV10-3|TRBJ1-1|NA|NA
CAISDENTEAFF
TGTGCCATCAGTGACGAGAACACTGAAGCTTTCTTT
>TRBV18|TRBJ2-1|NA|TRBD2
CASSTSGAYNEQFF
TGTGCCAGCTCTACTAGCGGAGCTTACAATGAGCAGTTCTTC
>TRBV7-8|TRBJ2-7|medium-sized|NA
CASSLIGSGAWNEQYF
TGTGCCAGCAGCTTAATTGGGTCGGGAGCCTGGAACGAGCAGTACTTC
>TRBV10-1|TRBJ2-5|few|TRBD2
CASSASGRRETQYF
TGCGCCAGCAGTGCGAGCGGGAGGCGGGAGACCCAGTACTTC
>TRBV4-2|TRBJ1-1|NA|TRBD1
CASSQDTGGTEAFF
TGTGCCAGCAGCCAAGATACAGGGGGTACTGAAGCTTTCTTT
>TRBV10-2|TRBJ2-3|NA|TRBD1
CASSESSWTGASTDTQYF
TGCGCCAGCAGTGAGTCCTCCTGGACAGGGGCTAGCACAGATACGCAGTATTTT
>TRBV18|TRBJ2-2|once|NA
CASSPVGTGELFF
TGTGCCAGCTCACCCGTGGGGACCGGGGAGCTGTTTTTT
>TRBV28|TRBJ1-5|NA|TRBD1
CASSLGQRRYSNQPQHF
TGTGCCAGCAGTCTGGGACAGCGGCGATATAGCAATCAGCCCCAGCATTTT
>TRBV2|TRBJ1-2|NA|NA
CASSSLNYGYTF
TGTGCCAGCAGTTCATTAAACTATGGCTACACCTTC
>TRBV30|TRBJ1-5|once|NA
CAWTLGTGNQPQHF
TGTGCCTGGACCCTGGGTACAGGGAATCAGCCCCAGCATTTT
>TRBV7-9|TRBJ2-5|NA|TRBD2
CASRPRGGQETQYF
TGTGCCAGCAGACCCCGGGGGGGGCAAGAGACCCAGTACTTC
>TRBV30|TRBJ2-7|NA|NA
CAWSRGQGGSSYEQYF
TGTGCCTGGAGTAGGGGTCAGGGGGGGAGCTCCTACGAGCAGTACTTC
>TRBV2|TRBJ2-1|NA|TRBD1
CASSEQGTGFNEQFF
TGTGCCAGCAGTGAACAGGGGACAGGGTTCAATGAGCAGTTCTTC
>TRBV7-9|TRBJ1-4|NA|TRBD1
CASSFGPGQGNEKLFF
TGTGCCAGCAGCTTTGGACCGGGACAGGGCAATGAAAAACTGTTTTTT
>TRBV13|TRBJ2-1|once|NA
CASSLDNEQFF
TGTGCCAGCAGCTTAGACAATGAGCAGTTCTTC
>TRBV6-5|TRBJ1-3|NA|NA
CASSPDTVSGNTIYF
TGTGCCAGCAGTCCCGACACGGTCTCTGGAAACACCATATATTTT
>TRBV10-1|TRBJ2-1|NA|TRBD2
CASSLAGTSGYNEQFF
TGCGCCAGCAGTTTGGCCGGGACTAGCGGATACAATGAGCAGTTCTTC
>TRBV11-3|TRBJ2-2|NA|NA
CASSLENTGELFF
TGTGCCAGCAGCTTAGAAAACACCGGGGAGCTGTTTTTT
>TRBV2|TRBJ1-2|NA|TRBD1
CASRKSQGAEDGYTF
TGTGCCAGCAGGAAATCGCAGGGGGCTGAGGATGGCTACACCTTC
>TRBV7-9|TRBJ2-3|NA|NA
CASSFGPFHPTDTQYF
TGTGCCAGCAGCTTCGGACCTTTTCATCCGACAGATACGCAGTATTTT
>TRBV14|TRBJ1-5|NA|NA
CASSYDSNQPQHF
TGTGCCAGCAGCTATGATAGCAATCAGCCCCAGCATTTT
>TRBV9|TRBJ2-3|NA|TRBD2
CASSVGAGGLADTQYF
TGTGCCAGCAGCGTAGGAGCGGGAGGATTGGCAGATACGCAGTATTTT
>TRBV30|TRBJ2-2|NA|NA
CAWSEGANTGELFF
TGTGCCTGGAGTGAGGGCGCGAACACCGGGGAGCTGTTTTTT
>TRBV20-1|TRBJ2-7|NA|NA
CSAGTYEQYF
TGCAGTGCTGGGACCTACGAGCAGTACTTC
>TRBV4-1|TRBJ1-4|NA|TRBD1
CASSQQGGGEKLFF
TGCGCCAGCAGCCAACAGGGGGGCGGCGAAAAACTGTTTTTT
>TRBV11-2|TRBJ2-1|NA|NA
CASSLDKRLVFF
TGTGCCAGCAGCTTAGATAAAAGGTTGGTCTTCTTC
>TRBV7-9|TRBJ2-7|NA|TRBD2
CASSLVTSGRHEQYF
TGTGCCAGCAGCTTAGTTACTAGCGGGAGACACGAGCAGTACTTC
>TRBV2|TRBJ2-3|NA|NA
CASGLADTQYF
TGTGCCAGCGGGCTGGCGGATACGCAGTATTTT
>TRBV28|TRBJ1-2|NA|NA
CASRQSGNYGYTF
TGTGCCAGCCGACAGTCCGGTAACTATGGCTACACCTTC
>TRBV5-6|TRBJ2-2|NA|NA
CASSSTRELFF
TGTGCCAGCAGCTCAACCCGGGAGCTGTTTTTT
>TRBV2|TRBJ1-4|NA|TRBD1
CASVGGGFEKLFF
TGTGCCAGCGTCGGAGGGGGCTTTGAAAAACTGTTTTTT
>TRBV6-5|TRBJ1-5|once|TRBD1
CASRTGTGSNQPQHF
TGTGCCAGCAGAACAGGGACAGGGAGCAATCAGCCCCAGCATTTT
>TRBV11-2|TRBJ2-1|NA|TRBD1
CASSRTGGRNEQFF
TGTGCCAGCAGCCGGACAGGGGGGCGGAATGAGCAGTTCTTC
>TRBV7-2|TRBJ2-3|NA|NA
CASSSYLGGTDTQYF
TGTGCCAGCAGCTCCTACTTGGGGGGCACAGATACGCAGTATTTT